This T cell receptor (beta chain) was sequenced in a study of cytomegalovirus exposure and HLA in healthy donors. The study's findings and limits: Earlier analysis yielded a pattern in which most TCR beta V segments were productive about 90% or about 30% of the time. Researchers reported in a later analysis that a missense DCLRE1C variant was tied to TCR beta V- and J-gene trimming.

PCR employed 60 Vbeta and 13 Jbeta primers. This table comes from immunoSEQ multiplex PCR, and its TCRdb copy is limited to in-frame clones, with some not included. The sample records under 200,000 clones, roughly 80% being singletons. Germline CDR1 KGHSY, CDR2 FQNENV. The trim removed 4 bases at V and 8 bases at J, leaving 14 bases unmatched. The CDR3 is made up of 16 amino acids. A note on this clone: What it binds is unknown.

The clonotype comes from a woman between 45 and 60 years old in good health and CMV-seronegative. The V call is TRBV16, the J call TRBJ1-2; 9 bases line up with TRBD1. Material for sequencing was PBMCs. In DNA form, the CDR3 reads TGTGCCAGCAGCCCCGAGGGGACAGGGACTTTTCGGGGCTACACCTTC. This encodes CASSPEGTGTFRGYTF. Complete variable domain (other parts from reference TRBV16 and TRBJ1-2): GEEVAQTPKHLVRGEGQKAKLYCAPIKGHSYVFWYQQVLKNEFKFLISFQNENVFDETGMPKERFSAKCLPNSPCSLEIQATKLEDSAVYFCASSPEGTGTFRGYTFGSGTRLTVV.